These T cell receptor beta chains were read from a single sample in a study of blood T cells in healthy people across ages. TCRdb re-analysed the 5' RACE reads in MiXCR, keeping a single row per CDR3 protein. Among over 1,500,000 distinct CDR3 sequences listed, 49% were seen once. The sequenced sample was blood. These TCRs come from a woman aged 35 to 49 in good health. Both conserved end residues are part of each CDR3. Each record gives: V gene, D gene, clone size, CDR3 length, J gene, CDR3 protein, CDR3 DNA. The D gene is left open where the match is weak. Clone sizes are given selectively: once, few, many, or a class where the clone is expanded.

TRBV11-2	.	.	15	TRBJ1-6	CASSIADSKNSPLHF	TGTGCCAGCAGCATAGCGGACAGCAAAAATTCACCCCTCCACTTT
TRBV5-1	.	few	15	TRBJ1-4	CASSRESTTNEKLFF	TGCGCCAGCAGCAGAGAATCAACAACTAATGAAAAACTGTTTTTT
TRBV5-1	TRBD1	.	16	TRBJ1-4	CASSLVGGQGNEKLFF	TGCGCCAGCAGCTTGGTTGGCGGACAGGGGAATGAAAAACTGTTTTTT
TRBV20-1	TRBD2	few	17	TRBJ2-5	CSARDLLAGSSQETQYF	TGCAGTGCTAGAGATCTACTAGCGGGGTCCAGCCAAGAGACCCAGTACTTC
TRBV7-8	TRBD1	.	16	TRBJ1-1	CASSLFGQGAPTEAFF	TGTGCCAGCAGCTTATTTGGGCAGGGGGCGCCGACTGAAGCTTTCTTT
TRBV4-3	.	.	13	TRBJ1-2	CASSQGTGPGYTF	TGCGCCAGCAGCCAAGGTACAGGCCCGGGCTACACCTTC
TRBV5-1	.	.	15	TRBJ2-5	CASSLSPGRRETQYF	TGCGCCAGCAGCTTGTCACCCGGGAGACGTGAGACCCAGTACTTC
TRBV5-6	.	.	18	TRBJ2-7	CASSSRVLGVPSYNEQYF	TGTGCCAGCAGCTCCCGAGTCCTGGGGGTCCCCTCCTACAATGAGCAGTACTTC
TRBV20-1	TRBD2	few	13	TRBJ2-7	CSARTSGYYEQYF	TGCAGTGCTAGGACTAGCGGCTACTACGAGCAGTACTTC
TRBV29-1	.	.	13	TRBJ2-7	CSVITGSSYEQYF	TGCAGCGTGATAACCGGCAGCTCCTACGAGCAGTACTTC
TRBV6-5	.	.	14	TRBJ2-2	CASSYIANTGELFF	TGTGCCAGCAGTTACATCGCGAACACCGGGGAGCTGTTTTTT
TRBV29-1	.	.	16	TRBJ2-1	CSVDYQGISSYNEQFF	TGCAGCGTTGATTATCAGGGGATTTCATCCTACAATGAGCAGTTCTTC
TRBV6-6	.	few	12	TRBJ2-5	CASSNPRETQYF	TGTGCCAGCAGTAACCCCCGGGAGACCCAGTACTTC
TRBV11-1	TRBD2	.	18	TRBJ2-6	CASSLAWGGKSGANVLTF	TGTGCCAGCAGCTTAGCGTGGGGGGGGAAGTCTGGGGCCAACGTCCTGACTTTC
TRBV7-9	TRBD1	few	18	TRBJ2-6	CASSSSRGRESGANVLTF	TGTGCCAGCAGCTCCTCCAGGGGGCGTGAATCTGGGGCCAACGTCCTGACTTTC
TRBV18	TRBD1	.	14	TRBJ2-5	CASSHQTGRETQYF	TGTGCCAGCTCACACCAGACAGGGAGAGAGACCCAGTACTTC
TRBV28	.	once	17	TRBJ2-1	CASSSQGKSKGAETQFF	TGTGCCAGCAGTTCGCAGGGAAAGAGTAAAGGAGCGGAGACCCAGTTCTTC
TRBV6-2/TRBV6-3	TRBD2	.	15	TRBJ2-5	CASSYPRTRSETQYF	TGTGCCAGCAGTTATCCCAGGACTAGATCAGAGACCCAGTACTTC
TRBV7-2	TRBD1	.	16	TRBJ1-5	CASSLGQGAGNQPQHF	TGTGCCAGCAGCTTAGGGCAGGGGGCTGGCAATCAGCCCCAGCATTTT
TRBV25-1	.	few	16	TRBJ2-6	CASRMTGYSGANVLTF	TGTGCCAGCAGAATGACGGGCTACTCTGGGGCCAACGTCCTGACTTTC
TRBV6-5	TRBD1	.	16	TRBJ1-1	CASSYLLGQGGTEAFF	TGTGCCAGCAGTTACCTACTTGGACAGGGAGGTACTGAAGCTTTCTTT
TRBV7-2	TRBD2	.	19	TRBJ2-1	CASSPQIQAGGSHGLEQFF	TGTGCCAGCAGCCCCCAGATACAAGCGGGGGGGTCCCATGGGCTAGAGCAGTTCTTC
TRBV7-8	.	.	13	TRBJ1-1	CASSGQPYTEAFF	TGTGCCAGCAGCGGACAGCCGTACACTGAAGCTTTCTTT
TRBV7-7	TRBD1	.	16	TRBJ2-5	CASSSTDGTGQETQYF	TGTGCTAGCAGCTCAACCGACGGGACAGGGCAAGAGACCCAGTACTTC
TRBV20-1	.	.	13	TRBJ2-7	CSALYTAGIEQYF	TGCAGTGCCCTATATACAGCAGGAATCGAGCAGTACTTC
TRBV28	.	.	15	TRBJ2-5	CASSLGTASGETQYF	TGTGCCAGCAGTTTAGGGACGGCCTCGGGGGAGACCCAGTACTTC
TRBV28	TRBD1	.	16	TRBJ2-3	CASSSGTGVSTDTQYF	TGTGCCAGCAGTTCGGGGACAGGGGTTAGCACAGATACGCAGTATTTT
TRBV28	TRBD2	.	20	TRBJ2-3	CASSLLGGTSGAPSTDTQYF	TGTGCCAGCAGTTTATTAGGAGGGACTAGCGGGGCGCCTAGCACAGATACGCAGTATTTT
TRBV20-1	.	.	14	TRBJ2-3	CSATGVRSTDTQYF	TGCAGTGCTACGGGGGTCCGAAGCACAGATACGCAGTATTTT
TRBV4-2	TRBD2	.	16	TRBJ2-1	CASSQGGGGVYNEQFF	TGTGCCAGCAGCCAAGGTGGCGGGGGAGTATACAATGAGCAGTTCTTC
TRBV24-1	.	.	15	TRBJ2-5	CATSDQQGGQETQYF	TGTGCCACCAGTGATCAACAGGGCGGCCAAGAGACCCAGTACTTC
TRBV6-5	.	.	14	TRBJ2-5	CASTKRGVGETQYF	TGTGCCTCAACGAAGAGGGGGGTTGGGGAGACCCAGTACTTC
TRBV3-1	TRBD2	.	14	TRBJ2-3	CASSQTTSADTQYF	TGTGCCAGCAGCCAAACTACTAGCGCAGATACGCAGTATTTT
TRBV28	TRBD2	.	15	TRBJ2-1	CASTRDAGGLNEQFF	TGTGCCAGCACCCGAGACGCGGGGGGGCTCAATGAGCAGTTCTTC
TRBV28	TRBD1	.	16	TRBJ2-7	CASSYPGQVPSYEQYF	TGTGCCAGCAGTTACCCGGGACAGGTTCCGTCCTACGAGCAGTACTTC
TRBV20-1	.	.	16	TRBJ1-6	CSARDEADGYNSPLHF	TGCAGTGCTAGAGATGAAGCCGACGGCTATAATTCACCCCTCCACTTT
TRBV6-2/TRBV6-3	.	.	14	TRBJ2-3	CASRTGLHTDTQYF	TGTGCCAGCAGGACGGGACTCCACACAGATACGCAGTATTTT
TRBV12-3/TRBV12-4	.	.	16	TRBJ2-6	CASRRPTNDGANVLTF	TGTGCCAGCAGGCGGCCAACTAATGATGGGGCCAACGTCCTGACTTTC
TRBV5-7	.	few	14	TRBJ2-7	CASSLTRRVHEQYF	TGTGCCAGCAGCTTGACCAGGCGGGTCCACGAGCAGTACTTC
TRBV9	TRBD1	few	16	TRBJ2-5	CASSVLGQGAEETQYF	TGTGCCAGCAGCGTACTCGGGCAGGGGGCGGAAGAGACCCAGTACTTC
TRBV20-1	.	few	13	TRBJ2-5	CSASRGIGETQYF	TGCAGTGCTAGCCGGGGGATCGGAGAGACCCAGTACTTC
TRBV2	TRBD1	.	17	TRBJ2-1	CASRVTRTGSSYNEQFF	TGTGCCAGCAGAGTAACCCGGACAGGGAGCTCCTACAATGAGCAGTTCTTC
TRBV29-1	TRBD1	.	15	TRBJ1-2	CSVGPTGEGNYGYTF	TGCAGCGTTGGACCTACAGGGGAAGGTAACTATGGCTACACCTTC
TRBV29-1	TRBD1	many	14	TRBJ2-5	CSVEDRQGKETQYF	TGCAGCGTTGAAGATCGACAGGGGAAAGAGACCCAGTACTTC
TRBV28	.	.	15	TRBJ2-3	CASSLAGYQRDTQYF	TGTGCCAGCAGTTTAGCGGGGTACCAGCGGGATACGCAGTATTTT
TRBV6-5	TRBD1	.	13	TRBJ1-2	CASSWDRENGYTF	TGTGCCAGCAGCTGGGACAGGGAGAACGGCTACACCTTC
TRBV4-2	.	.	14	TRBJ2-5	CASSRQFTGETQYF	TGTGCCAGCAGCCGACAATTCACAGGGGAGACCCAGTACTTC
TRBV20-1	.	.	16	TRBJ2-1	CSARDYEGGAYNEQFF	TGCAGTGCTAGAGATTATGAGGGGGGGGCCTACAATGAGCAGTTCTTC
TRBV20-1	.	few	12	TRBJ2-7	CSATHRAGEQYF	TGCAGTGCTACCCATAGGGCGGGAGAGCAGTACTTC
TRBV28	.	.	15	TRBJ2-5	CASSRHSGAQETQYF	TGTGCCAGCAGTAGGCACAGCGGAGCTCAAGAGACCCAGTACTTC
TRBV4-2	.	few	15	TRBJ1-5	CASSQVHRGFQPQHF	TGTGCCAGCAGCCAAGTGCACCGGGGGTTCCAGCCCCAGCATTTT
TRBV18	TRBD2	.	16	TRBJ2-5	CASSPPPSGGQETQYF	TGTGCCAGCTCACCACCCCCTAGCGGGGGACAAGAGACCCAGTACTTC
TRBV15	TRBD1	.	14	TRBJ1-5	CATSFGDRNQPQHF	TGTGCCACCAGCTTCGGGGACAGAAACCAGCCCCAGCATTTT
TRBV6-6	.	.	15	TRBJ1-6	CASSFLQGQNSPLHF	TGTGCCAGCAGTTTTCTACAAGGGCAGAATTCACCCCTCCACTTT
TRBV6-5	.	.	14	TRBJ1-2	CASSSSTGNYGYTF	.
TRBV10-2	.	.	15	TRBJ2-7	CASSEFVAGTYEQYF	TGCGCCAGCAGTGAGTTTGTAGCTGGGACCTACGAGCAGTACTTC
TRBV29-1	.	once	18	TRBJ2-6	CSVGTERGKNSRANVLTF	TGCAGCGTTGGCACAGAGAGGGGGAAGAACTCTAGGGCCAACGTCCTGACTTTC